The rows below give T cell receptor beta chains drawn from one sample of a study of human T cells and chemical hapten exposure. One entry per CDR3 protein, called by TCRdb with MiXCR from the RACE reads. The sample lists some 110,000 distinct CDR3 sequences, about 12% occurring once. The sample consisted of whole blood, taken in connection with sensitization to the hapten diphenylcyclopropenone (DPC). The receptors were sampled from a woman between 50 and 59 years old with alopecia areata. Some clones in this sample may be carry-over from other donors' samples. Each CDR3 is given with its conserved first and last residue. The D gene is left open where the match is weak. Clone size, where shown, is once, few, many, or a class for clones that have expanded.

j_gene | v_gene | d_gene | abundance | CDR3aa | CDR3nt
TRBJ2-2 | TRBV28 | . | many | CASSLATTPNTGELFF | TGTGCCAGCAGTTTGGCCACAACTCCTAACACCGGGGAGCTGTTTTTT
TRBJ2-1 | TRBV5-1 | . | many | CASSLGGFAYNEQFF | TGCGCCAGCAGCTTAGGGGGGTTCGCCTACAATGAGCAGTTCTTC
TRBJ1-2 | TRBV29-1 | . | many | CSVASGNYGYTF | TGCAGCGTTGCATCTGGGAACTATGGCTACACCTTC
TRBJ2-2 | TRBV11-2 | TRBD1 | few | CASSVDRGTGELFF | TGTGCCAGCAGCGTGGACAGGGGCACCGGGGAGCTGTTTTTT
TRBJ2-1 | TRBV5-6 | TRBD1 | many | CASSLIDRAYNEQFF | TGTGCCAGCAGCTTGATAGACAGGGCATACAATGAGCAGTTCTTC
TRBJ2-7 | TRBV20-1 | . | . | CSASGPPGLSSYEQYF | TGCAGTGCTAGCGGTCCTCCGGGGCTATCATCCTACGAGCAGTACTTC
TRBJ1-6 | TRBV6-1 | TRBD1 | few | CASNGQARVSYNSPLHF | TGTGCCAGCAACGGACAGGCCCGTGTCTCCTATAATTCACCCCTCCACTTT
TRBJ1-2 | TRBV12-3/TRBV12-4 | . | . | CASSLTRNYGYTF | TGTGCCAGCAGTCTCACTCGGAACTATGGCTACACCTTC
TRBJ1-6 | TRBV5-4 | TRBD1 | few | CASSARQGASSPLHF | TGTGCCAGCAGCGCCCGACAGGGGGCTAGTTCACCCCTCCACTTT
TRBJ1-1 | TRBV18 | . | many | CASSPTQENTEAFF | TGTGCCAGCTCCCCTACCCAGGAGAACACTGAAGCTTTCTTT
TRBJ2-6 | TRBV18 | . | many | CASSPQSLSGANVLTF | TGTGCCAGCTCACCACAGAGCCTCTCTGGGGCCAACGTCCTGACTTTC
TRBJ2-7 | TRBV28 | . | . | CASSFKGYEQYF | TGTGCCAGCAGTTTCAAGGGTTACGAGCAGTACTTC
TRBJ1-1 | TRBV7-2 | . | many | CASSRDTWNTEAFF | TGTGCCAGCAGCAGGGACACCTGGAACACTGAAGCTTTCTTT
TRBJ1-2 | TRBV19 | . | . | CASSIGRYYGYTF | TGTGCCAGTAGTATTGGGCGGTACTATGGCTACACCTTC
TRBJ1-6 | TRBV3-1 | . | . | CASSVGQVYSPLHF | TGTGCCAGCAGCGTGGGACAAGTCTACTCACCCCTCCACTTT
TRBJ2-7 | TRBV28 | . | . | CATADFQSSEQYF | TGTGCCACCGCGGACTTCCAATCGTCCGAGCAGTACTTC
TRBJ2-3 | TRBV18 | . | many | CASSPPGGGTDTQYF | TGTGCCAGCTCACCACCAGGCGGAGGGACAGATACGCAGTATTTT
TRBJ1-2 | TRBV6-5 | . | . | CASRITVLAGYTF | TGTGCCAGCAGAATTACAGTACTAGCGGGCTACACCTTC
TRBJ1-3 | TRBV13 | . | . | CASSLLGLQAGNTIYF | TGTGCCAGCAGCTTATTAGGGCTACAGGCTGGAAACACCATATATTTT
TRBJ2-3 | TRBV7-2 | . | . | CASSLGTFGSTQYF | TGTGCCAGCAGCTTAGGTACATTCGGAAGTACGCAGTATTTT
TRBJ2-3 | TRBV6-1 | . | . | CASSARDEAGLPTDTQYF | TGTGCCAGCAGTGCCAGGGATGAAGCAGGGTTGCCCACAGATACGCAGTATTTT
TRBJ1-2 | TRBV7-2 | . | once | CASSYTTSGYAF | TGTGCCAGCAGCTATACGACAAGTGGCTACGCCTTC
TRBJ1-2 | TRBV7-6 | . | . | CASSLGRDGYTF | TGTGCCAGCAGCTTAGGGCGTGATGGCTACACCTTC
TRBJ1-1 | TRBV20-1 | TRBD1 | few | CSAGQRGTEAFF | TGCAGTGCGGGACAGCGGGGCACTGAAGCTTTCTTT
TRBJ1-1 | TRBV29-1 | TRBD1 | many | CSVEAGAGGFTEAFF | TGCAGCGTTGAAGCTGGTGCAGGGGGCTTCACTGAAGCTTTCTTT
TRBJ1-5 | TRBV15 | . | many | CATSRPGVSNQPQHF | TGTGCCACCAGCAGACCAGGGGTTAGCAATCAGCCCCAGCATTTT
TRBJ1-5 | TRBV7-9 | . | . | CASSAGGYSNQPQHF | TGTGCCAGCAGCGCGGGAGGATATAGCAATCAGCCCCAGCATTTT
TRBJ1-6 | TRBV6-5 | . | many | CASSAERSYNSPLHF | TGTGCCAGCAGCGCCGAACGGTCCTATAATTCACCCCTCCACTTT
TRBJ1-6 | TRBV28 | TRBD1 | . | CASTWTGLYNSPLHF | TGTGCCAGCACGTGGACAGGGCTTTATAATTCACCCCTCCACTTT
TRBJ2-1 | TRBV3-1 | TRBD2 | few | CASSPLAGHYNEQFF | TGTGCCAGCAGCCCGCTAGCGGGACACTACAATGAGCAGTTCTTC
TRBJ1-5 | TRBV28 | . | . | CASSIPGPQHF | TGTGCCAGCAGTATCCCGGGGCCCCAGCATTTT
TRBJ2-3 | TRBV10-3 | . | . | CAISDPREGGTQYF | TGTGCCATCAGTGACCCAAGGGAAGGGGGTACGCAGTATTTT
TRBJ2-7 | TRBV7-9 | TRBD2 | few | CASSPRTGAGTTAYEQYF | TGTGCCAGCAGCCCCCGAACCGGCGCCGGGACTACCGCCTACGAGCAGTACTTC
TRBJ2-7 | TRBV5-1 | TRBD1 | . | CASSPTGPEQYF | TGCGCCAGCAGCCCGACAGGGCCCGAGCAGTACTTC
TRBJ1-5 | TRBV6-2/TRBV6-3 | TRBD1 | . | CASRRTGDPNSNQPQHF | TGTGCCAGCAGAAGGACAGGGGACCCCAATAGCAATCAGCCCCAGCATTTT
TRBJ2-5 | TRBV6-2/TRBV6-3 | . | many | CASSYSDSQETQYF | TGTGCCAGCAGTTACTCCGACAGCCAAGAGACCCAGTACTTC
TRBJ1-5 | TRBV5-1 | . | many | CASSLGQGEQPQHF | TGCGCCAGCAGCTTAGGCCAGGGAGAACAGCCCCAGCATTTT
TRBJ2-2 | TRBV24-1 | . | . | CATRPDGPTGELFF | TGTGCCACCAGGCCCGACGGCCCCACCGGGGAGCTGTTTTTT
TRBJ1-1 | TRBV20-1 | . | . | CSARDRGVAFEAFF | TGCAGTGCTAGAGATCGAGGCGTCGCCTTTGAAGCTTTCTTT
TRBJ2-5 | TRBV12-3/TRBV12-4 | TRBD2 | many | CASSLAGEEETQYF | TGTGCCAGCAGCCTAGCGGGAGAGGAAGAGACCCAGTACTTC
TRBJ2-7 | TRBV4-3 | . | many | CASSQDRSYGYEQYF | TGCGCCAGCAGCCAAGACAGAAGTTACGGCTACGAGCAGTACTTC
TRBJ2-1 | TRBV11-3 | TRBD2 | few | CASSKREGPHNEQFF | TGTGCCAGCAGCAAGCGGGAGGGCCCCCACAATGAGCAGTTCTTC
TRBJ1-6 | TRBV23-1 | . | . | CASSQWTDNSPLHF | TGCGCCAGCAGTCAATGGACGGATAATTCACCCCTCCACTTT
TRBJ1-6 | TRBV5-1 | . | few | CASSLEQGVGSPLHF | TGCGCCAGCAGCTTGGAGCAGGGTGTAGGTTCACCCCTCCACTTT
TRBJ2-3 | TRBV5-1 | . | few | CASSSGGALPYTDTQYF | TGCGCCAGCAGCTCTGGGGGGGCCCTGCCTTACACAGATACGCAGTATTTT
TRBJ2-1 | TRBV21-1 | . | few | CASSLRKEGRF | TGTGCCAGCAGCCTTCGAAAAGAAGGACGGTTC
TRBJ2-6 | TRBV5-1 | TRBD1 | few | CASSSQGQAGANVLTF | TGCGCCAGCAGCTCTCAAGGACAGGCTGGGGCCAACGTCCTGACTTTC